Listed below are T cell receptor beta chains from one sample, sequenced in a study of blood T cell repertoires in COVID-19. Here immunoSEQ multiplex PCR was the method, and the copy in TCRdb shows in-frame clones only, minus some. The sample lists some 120,000 clones; around 85% were seen once. Sequenced material: peripheral blood. The receptors were sampled from a woman between 50 and 59 years old who had recovered from COVID-19. The CDR3 runs from the conserved cysteine through the conserved F or W. D genes are given only for firm matches. Rows may omit the clone size; those that give it use once, few, many or a size class.

d_call	v_call	j_call	clone_size	cdr3_length	cdr3_nt	cdr3_aa
-	TRBV7-8	TRBJ2-1	-	15	TGTGCCAGCAGCCGAGTACCGGGGGAGTACAATGAGCAGTTCTTC	CASSRVPGEYNEQFF
-	TRBV10-3	TRBJ1-2	-	15	TGTGCCATCAGTGAGGCTCGTCGAGATAACTATGGCTACACCTTC	CAISEARRDNYGYTF
TRBD1	TRBV2	TRBJ1-2	-	15	TGTGCCAGCAGGACGTCACCGACAGGGGGCTATGGCTACACCTTC	CASRTSPTGGYGYTF
TRBD1	TRBV25-1	TRBJ1-2	-	16	TGTGCCAACTCCCTCCGGGACAGTCTTTACCTTAAAGGCTACACCTTC	CANSLRDSLYLKGYTF
TRBD1	TRBV12-5	TRBJ1-2	-	13	TGTGCTAGTGGTGATCGGACAGGAGCCTTAAACACCTTC	CASGDRTGALNTF
TRBD2	TRBV7-9	TRBJ2-1	-	17	TGTGCCAGCAGCTTACCCGGGACTACCGACTCCTACAATGAGCAGTTCTTC	CASSLPGTTDSYNEQFF
-	TRBV5-4	TRBJ2-7	-	14	TGTGCCAGCAGCCTCCGGGACACATCCTACGAGCAGTACTTC	CASSLRDTSYEQYF
TRBD1	TRBV10-2	TRBJ1-1	-	13	TGCGCCAGTACCACCGGACAGGTAGGCGAAGCTTTCTTT	CASTTGQVGEAFF
-	TRBV7-9	TRBJ2-3	-	14	TGTGCCAGCAGCTTATCGGGGAGCACAGATACGCAGTATTTT	CASSLSGSTDTQYF
-	TRBV28	TRBJ2-3	-	15	TGTGCCAGCATTGGGCTAGCTGCTAGCACAGATACGCAGTATTTT	CASIGLAASTDTQYF
TRBD2	TRBV7-2	TRBJ2-7	-	16	TGTGCCAGCAGCTTAGCCTCTGGGGAGGGACTCTACGAGCAGTACTTC	CASSLASGEGLYEQYF
-	TRBV3-1/TRBV3-2	TRBJ2-1	-	14	TGTGCCAGCAGCCAAGATCAGAGGTACAATGAGCAGTTCTTC	CASSQDQRYNEQFF
TRBD2	TRBV14	TRBJ2-1	-	16	TGTGCCAGCAGCCAGCAACTAGCGGGGTGGGGCAATGAGCAGTTCTTC	CASSQQLAGWGNEQFF
-	TRBV6-6	TRBJ2-4	-	14	TGTGCCAGCAGAACGGGACTTGCGGTAGCCATTCAGTACTTC	CASRTGLAVAIQYF
-	TRBV2	TRBJ1-6	-	14	TGTGCCAGCAGTCGGACAGTGGGGAATTCACCCCTCCACTTT	CASSRTVGNSPLHF
-	TRBV10-2	TRBJ1-1	-	14	TGCGCCAGCAGTGAGTATGGGAGGGGCACTGAAGCTTTCTTT	CASSEYGRGTEAFF
-	TRBV9	TRBJ2-3	-	17	TGTGCCAGCAGCCCCCGGAGGAGGCGCCTTAGCACAGATACGCAGTATTTT	CASSPRRRRLSTDTQYF
TRBD1	TRBV5-1	TRBJ1-2	once	14	TGCGCCAGCAGCTTCCCCGGACAGGGCTATGGCTACACCTTC	CASSFPGQGYGYTF
TRBD2	TRBV6-1	TRBJ2-3	-	14	TGTGCCAGCAGTGAAGACACTAGCGCAGATACGCAGTATTTT	CASSEDTSADTQYF
-	TRBV28	TRBJ1-5	-	12	TGTGCCAGCAGTGGGGCCCGGCAGCCCCAGCATTTT	CASSGARQPQHF
-	TRBV14	TRBJ1-2	many	18	TGTGCCAGCAGCCAACCTAGAGGAAGCCAACTCAACAACTATGGCTACACCTTC	CASSQPRGSQLNNYGYTF
-	TRBV10-3	TRBJ1-1	-	15	TGTGCCATCAGTGAGTCGGGGGGGCGAAGGGAAGAAGCTTTCTTT	CAISESGGRREEAFF
-	TRBV6-6	TRBJ2-1	-	16	TGTGCCAGCAGTTACATAGGGGCAACCTCCTACAATGAGCAGTTCTTC	CASSYIGATSYNEQFF
-	TRBV7-8	TRBJ2-7	once	12	TGTGCCAGCAGCCCAGGCTCCTACGAGCAGTACTTC	CASSPGSYEQYF
TRBD2	TRBV5-5	TRBJ2-5	-	16	TGTGCCAGCAGCCGGGGACTAGCGGGAGGGCCGGAGACCCAGTACTTC	CASSRGLAGGPETQYF
-	TRBV18	TRBJ2-1	-	16	TGTGCCAGCTCACCACCGTCCAAGAGTAGTGAGAGTGAGCAGTTCTTC	CASSPPSKSSESEQFF
TRBD2	TRBV11-3	TRBJ2-1	-	19	TGTGCCAGCAGACCGGGACAGGAACGGAGAGCGGGAGGGACAAATGAGCAGTTCTTC	CASRPGQERRAGGTNEQFF
TRBD2	TRBV29-1	TRBJ2-7	few	17	TGCAGCGTTGAAGCCGCACGGGGGGGGAGAAGCTCCTACGAGCAGTACTTC	CSVEAARGGRSSYEQYF
TRBD2	TRBV24-1	TRBJ2-1	once	13	TGTGCCACAGGGACTAGCGGGACTTATGAGCAGTTCTTC	CATGTSGTYEQFF
TRBD1	TRBV7-8	TRBJ1-2	once	17	TGTGCCAGCAGCCCTCGACAGGGCCGAGTCCTTAACTATGGCTACACCTTC	CASSPRQGRVLNYGYTF
-	TRBV9	TRBJ2-5	-	16	TGTGCCAGCACCCCAGGCATGTCTCAGGGCGTAGAGACCCAGTACTTC	CASTPGMSQGVETQYF
TRBD2	TRBV2	TRBJ2-2	-	19	TGTGCCAGCAGTGAATGGAGGCTAGCGGAGTCCGCGAACACCGGGGAGCTGTTTTTT	CASSEWRLAESANTGELFF
-	TRBV2	TRBJ1-5	-	17	TGTGCCAGCAGTGAAGAAGCCCTTGTGCGGGGGAACCAGCCCCAGCATTTT	CASSEEALVRGNQPQHF
TRBD1	TRBV19	TRBJ1-2	once	14	TGTGCCAGTAGTACTTGGACAGGGAGGGATGGCTACACCTTC	CASSTWTGRDGYTF
TRBD1	TRBV11-1	TRBJ2-7	-	15	TGTGCCAGCAGCCCCCACAGGGGGCCAACCTACGAGCAGTACTTC	CASSPHRGPTYEQYF
TRBD1	TRBV4-3	TRBJ1-2	-	15	TGCGCCAGCAGCGAAGGCCATATGGACAGGGATGGCTACACCTTC	CASSEGHMDRDGYTF
TRBD1	TRBV30	TRBJ1-6	-	16	TGTGCCTGGAGTGTACCAGGGGGACACGAGAATTCACCCCTCCACTTT	CAWSVPGGHENSPLHF
TRBD2	TRBV19	TRBJ2-5	-	18	TGTGCCAGTAGTATAGTTCTAGCGGGAGGGCCGAACGAAGAGACCCAGTACTTC	CASSIVLAGGPNEETQYF
TRBD2	TRBV19	TRBJ2-6	-	16	TGTGCCAGTACCAAGCGGGGCGTCGCTGGGGCCAACGTCCTGACTTTC	CASTKRGVAGANVLTF
TRBD2	TRBV29-1	TRBJ2-2	-	14	TGCAGCGTCCGACTAGCGGGGGGGCCCGGGGAGCTGTTTTTT	CSVRLAGGPGELFF
TRBD2	TRBV5-1	TRBJ2-2	once	16	TGCGCCAGCAGCCTATCTGGGGGGGCGAACACCGGGGAGCTGTTTTTT	CASSLSGGANTGELFF
TRBD2	TRBV11-2	TRBJ2-2	-	16	TGTGCCAGCAGACTAACTAGCGGGGGCCCAACCGGGGAGCTGTTTTTT	CASRLTSGGPTGELFF
-	TRBV5-1	TRBJ1-1	-	14	TGCGCCAGCAGCTTGGTATCCGGGAACACTGAAGCTTTCTTT	CASSLVSGNTEAFF
TRBD1	TRBV28	TRBJ1-5	-	16	TGTGCCAGCAGTTCGGGACAGGGGGCCAGCAATCAGCCCCAGCATTTT	CASSSGQGASNQPQHF
TRBD2	TRBV2	TRBJ2-1	-	15	TGTGCCACCGTCGCCGGGACTAGCTCTTACAATGAGCAGTTCTTC	CATVAGTSSYNEQFF
TRBD2	TRBV3-1/TRBV3-2	TRBJ2-1	-	17	TGTGCCAGCAGCCACGCCATAAGCGGGACCTCCTACAATGAGCAGTTCTTC	CASSHAISGTSYNEQFF
-	TRBV2	TRBJ1-2	-	14	TGTGCCAGCAGTGAACAAGGCGGAAACTATGGCTACACCTTC	CASSEQGGNYGYTF
TRBD1	TRBV9	TRBJ1-6	-	16	TGTGCCAGCAGCGAGGGACAGGGGGCCTATAATTCACCCCTCCACTTT	CASSEGQGAYNSPLHF
TRBD1	TRBV2	TRBJ1-6	-	17	TGTGCCAGCAGTGAAGAAAAGGCGACAGGGTTCGGTTCACCCCTCCACTTT	CASSEEKATGFGSPLHF
-	TRBV5-1	TRBJ1-6	-	15	TGCGCCAGCAGCTTGGAGACATCTGATAATTCACCCCTCCACTTT	CASSLETSDNSPLHF
TRBD2	TRBV24-1	TRBJ2-1	-	17	TGTGCCACCAGTGACCCCGGGACTAGCGGGGGAAACAATGAGCAGTTCTTC	CATSDPGTSGGNNEQFF
-	TRBV7-2	TRBJ2-2	-	15	TGTGCCAGCAGCTCCTGGGGGGCGAACACCGGGGAGCTGTTTTTT	CASSSWGANTGELFF
-	TRBV7-8	TRBJ1-1	-	13	TGTGCCAGCAGCAAGTCTACCCGAACTGAAGCTTTCTTT	CASSKSTRTEAFF